This T cell receptor (beta chain) came from a study of identical twins. Study-wide results and caveats: Part of the zero-insertion signal could reflect confounding by invariant MAIT and iNKT cells.

At least ten counts were recorded for this clonotype. The antigen remains undetermined. Trimming took off 2 bases at V and 8 bases at J, with 6 bases between the two ends. The CDR3 is made up of 12 amino acids. The authors used template switching to add a universal primer site and gave cDNA unique molecular identifiers. TCRdb ran MiXCR on the 5' RACE reads and lists one entry per CDR3 protein. The sample records 150,000 or so distinct CDR3 sequences, roughly 3.5% being singletons. This receptor was taken from a man between 18 and 35 years old in good health. The rearrangement uses TRBV12-3 or TRBV12-4 and TRBJ1-4; no reliable D call. The sequencing input was memory T cells sorted from blood. Here the CDR3 reads CASSLTPEKLFF. The DNA for the CDR3 is TGTGCCAGCAGTTTAACCCCCGAAAAACTGTTTTTT.